What follows is one TCR beta chain and its context. Its target is not known. V was shortened by 4 bases and J by 0 bases, with 20 bases between the two germline ends. This CDR3 has 18 amino acids. Germline lookup yields CDR1 SGHDN and CDR2 FVKESK. The sample's treatment: approximately 9-day PBMC culture with coronavirus spike peptide pools or control peptides (ViraFEST assay). Peptide pools at 8 to 10 ug/ml, together with 7.5 to 10 IU/ml IL-2, were added to cultures of some 2 million PBMCs per well. The data derive from a study of vaccination and CD4 T cells after COVID-19. Researchers used the Oncomine TCR Beta short-read assay to sequence DNA from cultured CD4+ T cells. Using its own MiXCR run on the PCR reads, TCRdb lists one record per CDR3 protein. Altogether around 16,000 distinct CDR3 sequences are present, approximately 54% being singletons, with the ten largest covering over 8%.

The origin of this receptor is a human donor who had recovered from COVID-19. The sample was CD4+ T cells from blood, cultured in vitro. This chain joins TRBV14 and TRBJ2-3; tentatively, D is TRBD1 or TRBD2 (5 bases each). DNA of the CDR3: TGTGCCAGCAGCCGTGGTTGGGGACCAATAACTAGCACAGATACGCAGTATTTT. It codes for CASSRGWGPITSTDTQYF.